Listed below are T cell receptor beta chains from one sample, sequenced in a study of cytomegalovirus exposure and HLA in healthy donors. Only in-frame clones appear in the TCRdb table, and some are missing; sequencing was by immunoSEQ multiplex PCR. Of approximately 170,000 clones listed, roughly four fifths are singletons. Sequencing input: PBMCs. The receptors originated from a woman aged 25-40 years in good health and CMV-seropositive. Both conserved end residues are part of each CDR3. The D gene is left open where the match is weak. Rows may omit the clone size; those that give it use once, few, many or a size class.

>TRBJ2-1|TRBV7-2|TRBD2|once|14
TGTGCCAGCAGCCGGGGACTAGCGAACAATGAGCAGTTCTTC
CASSRGLANNEQFF
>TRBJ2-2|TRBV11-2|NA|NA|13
TGTGCCAGCAGCTTACACAGCACCGGGGAGCTGTTTTTT
CASSLHSTGELFF
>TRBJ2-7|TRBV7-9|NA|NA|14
TGTGCCAGCAGCTTAGGGTTACGCTCCTACGAGCAGTACTTC
CASSLGLRSYEQYF
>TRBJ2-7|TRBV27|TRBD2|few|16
TGTGCCAGCAGTACGGTAGCGGGGGTACGCTCCTACGAGCAGTACTTC
CASSTVAGVRSYEQYF
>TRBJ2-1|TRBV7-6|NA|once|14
TGTGCCAGCAGCTTAAAACAGGGTAACACTGAGCAGTTCTTC
CASSLKQGNTEQFF
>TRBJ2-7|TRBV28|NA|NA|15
TGTGCCAGCGGTCACTTTCGGCAGGGGAGGGACGAGCAGTACTTC
CASGHFRQGRDEQYF
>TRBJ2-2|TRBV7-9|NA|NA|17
TGTGCCAGCAGCCTCGACAGAAATAAAAAGAACACCGGGGAGCTGTTTTTT
CASSLDRNKKNTGELFF
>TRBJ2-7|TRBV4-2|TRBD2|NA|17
TGTGCCAGCAGCCAAGATCTTTCGGCTAGCGGGAGAAACGAGCAGTACTTC
CASSQDLSASGRNEQYF
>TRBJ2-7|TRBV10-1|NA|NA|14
TGCGCCAGCAGTGACTGGCCCTCCTCCTACGAGCAGTACTTC
CASSDWPSSYEQYF
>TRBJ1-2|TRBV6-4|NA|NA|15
TGTGCCAGCAGTGGCCTACAGGGTGCGCAGGATGGCTACACCTTC
CASSGLQGAQDGYTF
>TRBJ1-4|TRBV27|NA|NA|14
TGTGCCAGCAGCAGCGACGGTATTAATGAAAAACTGTTTTTT
CASSSDGINEKLFF
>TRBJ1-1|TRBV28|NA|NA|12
TGTGCCAGCAGTCCCTGGAGCACTGAAGCTTTCTTT
CASSPWSTEAFF
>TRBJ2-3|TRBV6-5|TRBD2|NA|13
TGTGCCAGCAGGGGACTAGCTGAGGATACGCAGTATTTT
CASRGLAEDTQYF
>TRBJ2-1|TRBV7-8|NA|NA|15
TGTGCCAGCGGCCCCAGGACAGAGGCCTACAATGAGCAGTTCTTC
CASGPRTEAYNEQFF
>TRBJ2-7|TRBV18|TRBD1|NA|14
TGTGCCAGCTCACGCCCCGGGACAGGGGGCGAGCAGTACTTC
CASSRPGTGGEQYF
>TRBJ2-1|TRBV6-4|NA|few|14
TGTGCCAGCAGTGACGACAGCTCCTACAATGAGCAGTTCTTC
CASSDDSSYNEQFF
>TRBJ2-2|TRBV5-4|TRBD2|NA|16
TGTGCCAGCAGCTCGAAGACTAGCGGTAACACCGGGGAGCTGTTTTTT
CASSSKTSGNTGELFF
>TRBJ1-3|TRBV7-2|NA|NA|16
TGTGCCAGCAGCTTAGTTCCGCCAGACACAGGAAACACCATATATTTT
CASSLVPPDTGNTIYF
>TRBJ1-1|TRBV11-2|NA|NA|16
TGTGCCAGCAGCTTAGAATTCAGGGACAACAACGCTGAAGCTTTCTTT
CASSLEFRDNNAEAFF
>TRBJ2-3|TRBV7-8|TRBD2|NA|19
TGTGCCAGCAGCGCGATTTCCCTTCCACTAGCGGGAGGGTCAGATACGCAGTATTTT
CASSAISLPLAGGSDTQYF
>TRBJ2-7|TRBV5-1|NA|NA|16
TGCGCCAGCAGCTTGGGACACCCGAGACTAGTCTACGAGCAGTACTTC
CASSLGHPRLVYEQYF
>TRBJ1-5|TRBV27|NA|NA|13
TGTGCCAGCAGTGGAGGGATAAGGCAGCCCCAGCATTTT
CASSGGIRQPQHF
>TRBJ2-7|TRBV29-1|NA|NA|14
TGCAGCGTTGGCCGGCAGGGGCTGTCCTACGAGCAGTACTTC
CSVGRQGLSYEQYF
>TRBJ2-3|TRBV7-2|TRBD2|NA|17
TGTGCCAGCAGCTTAGGACCAGCGGGGCTAAGCACAGATACGCAGTATTTT
CASSLGPAGLSTDTQYF
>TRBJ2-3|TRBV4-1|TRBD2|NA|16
TGCGCCAGCAGCCAAGTAGTAGCGGGAGTTGCAGATACGCAGTATTTT
CASSQVVAGVADTQYF
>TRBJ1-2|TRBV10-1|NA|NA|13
TGCGCCAGCAGTGAACGGCAGGGCGGTGGCTACACCTTC
CASSERQGGGYTF
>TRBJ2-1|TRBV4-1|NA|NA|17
TGCGCCAGCAGCCCACTCCCCGCGGGACTCTATTACAATGAGCAGTTCTTC
CASSPLPAGLYYNEQFF
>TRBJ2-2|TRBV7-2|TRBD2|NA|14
TGTGCCAGCAGCTACGGGGGGGGCACCGGGGAGCTGTTTTTT
CASSYGGGTGELFF
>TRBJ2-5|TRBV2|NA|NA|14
TGTGCCAGCAGTGTAGGGGCAGGGGTGAAGACCCAGTACTTC
CASSVGAGVKTQYF
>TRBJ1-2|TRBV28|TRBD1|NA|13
TGTGCCAGCATTCCAGGGGGCGCGGCTGGCTACACCTTC
CASIPGGAAGYTF
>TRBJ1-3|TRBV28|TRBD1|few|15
TGTGCCAGCAGTCCCGGACAGGGGGCAGGAAACACCATATATTTT
CASSPGQGAGNTIYF
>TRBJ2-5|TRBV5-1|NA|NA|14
TGCGCCAGCAGCTCTTCAGGGGTTGTGGAGACCCAGTACTTC
CASSSSGVVETQYF
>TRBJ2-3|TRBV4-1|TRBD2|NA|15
TGCGCCAGCAGCCTGGCTAGCGGGAGCACAGATACGCAGTATTTT
CASSLASGSTDTQYF
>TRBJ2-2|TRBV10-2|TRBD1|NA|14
TGCGCCAGCGACAGGGGGGCGAACACCGGGGAGCTGTTTTTT
CASDRGANTGELFF
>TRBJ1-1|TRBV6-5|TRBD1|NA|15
TGTGCCAGCAGCTCAGGACAGGGAGGAAAGAAGAAGGCTTTCTTT
CASSSGQGGKKKAFF
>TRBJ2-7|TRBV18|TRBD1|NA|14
TGTGCCAGCTCACCCGGGACAGGGGCCTACGAGCAGTACTTC
CASSPGTGAYEQYF
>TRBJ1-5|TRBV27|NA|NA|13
TGTGCCAGCAGTATACAGGGAAATCAGCCCCAGCATTTT
CASSIQGNQPQHF
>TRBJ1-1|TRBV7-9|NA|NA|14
TGTGCCAGCCATTACCAGGGACAGAACACTGAAGCTTTCTTT
CASHYQGQNTEAFF
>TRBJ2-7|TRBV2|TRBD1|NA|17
TGTGCCAGCAGTTCAAGTACCCTCCGGGACAGGGGGTACGAGCAGTACTTC
CASSSSTLRDRGYEQYF
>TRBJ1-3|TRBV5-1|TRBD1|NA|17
TGCGCCAGCAGCTCCCGACCGGGACAGGCGTCTGGAAACACCATATATTTT
CASSSRPGQASGNTIYF
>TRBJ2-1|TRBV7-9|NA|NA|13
TGTGCCAGCAGCTTAGCAGTGGCCAATGAGCAGTTCTTC
CASSLAVANEQFF
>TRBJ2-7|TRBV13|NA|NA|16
TGTGCCAGCAGCCATCCAGCGGGACACCCCTCCTACGAGCAGTACTTC
CASSHPAGHPSYEQYF
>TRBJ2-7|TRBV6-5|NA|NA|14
TGTGCCAGCAGTGAAGATGGGACTTTCTACGAGCAGTACTTC
CASSEDGTFYEQYF
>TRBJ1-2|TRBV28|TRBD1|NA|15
TGTGCCAGCAGTCGGGACAGGGCCACCGGGGCTGGCTACACCTTC
CASSRDRATGAGYTF
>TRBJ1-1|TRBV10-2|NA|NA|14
TGCGCCAGCAGTTTACAGGAGTTGAACACTGAAGCTTTCTTT
CASSLQELNTEAFF
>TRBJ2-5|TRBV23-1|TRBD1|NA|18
TGCGCCAGCAGGCCTATCGACGGTGGGACAGGGAAGCAAGAGACCCAGTACTTC
CASRPIDGGTGKQETQYF
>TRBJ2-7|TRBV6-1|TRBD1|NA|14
TGTGCCAGCAATACCCGAACAGGGGGCCACGAGCAGTACTTC
CASNTRTGGHEQYF